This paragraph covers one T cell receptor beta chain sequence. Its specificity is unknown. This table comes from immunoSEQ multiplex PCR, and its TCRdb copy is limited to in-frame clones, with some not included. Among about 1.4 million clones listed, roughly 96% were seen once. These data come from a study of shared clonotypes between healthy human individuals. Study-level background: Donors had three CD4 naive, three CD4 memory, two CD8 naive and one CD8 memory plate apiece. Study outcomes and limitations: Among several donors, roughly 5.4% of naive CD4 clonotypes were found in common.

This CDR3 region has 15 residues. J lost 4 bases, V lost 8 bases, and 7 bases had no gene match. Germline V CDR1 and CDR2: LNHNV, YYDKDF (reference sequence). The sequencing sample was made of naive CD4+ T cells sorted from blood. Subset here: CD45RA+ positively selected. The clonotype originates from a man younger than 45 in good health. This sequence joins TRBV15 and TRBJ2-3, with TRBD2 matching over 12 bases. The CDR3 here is CATVPSGRAADTQYF. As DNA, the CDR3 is TGTGCCACCGTCCCTAGCGGGAGGGCCGCAGATACGCAGTATTTT.